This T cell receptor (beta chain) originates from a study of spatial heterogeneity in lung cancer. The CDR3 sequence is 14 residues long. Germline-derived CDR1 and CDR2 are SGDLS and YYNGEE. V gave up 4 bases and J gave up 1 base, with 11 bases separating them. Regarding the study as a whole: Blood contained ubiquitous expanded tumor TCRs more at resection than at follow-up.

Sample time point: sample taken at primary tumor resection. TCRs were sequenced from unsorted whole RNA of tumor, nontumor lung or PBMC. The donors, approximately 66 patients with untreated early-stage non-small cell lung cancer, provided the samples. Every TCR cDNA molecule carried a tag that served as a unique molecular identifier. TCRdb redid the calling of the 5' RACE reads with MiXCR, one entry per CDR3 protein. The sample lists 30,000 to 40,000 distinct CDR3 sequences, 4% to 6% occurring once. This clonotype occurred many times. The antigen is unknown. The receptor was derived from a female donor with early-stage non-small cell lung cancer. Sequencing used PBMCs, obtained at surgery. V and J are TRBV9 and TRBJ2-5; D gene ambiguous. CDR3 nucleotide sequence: TGTGCCAGCAGCACTACCCCTTCCCAAGAGACCCAGTACTTC. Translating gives CASSTTPSQETQYF. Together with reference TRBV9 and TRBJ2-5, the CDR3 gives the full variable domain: DSGVTQTPKHLITATGQRVTLRCSPRSGDLSVYWYQQSLDQGLQFLIQYYNGEERAKGNILERFSAQQFPDLHSELNLSSLELGDSALYFCASSTTPSQETQYFGPGTRLLVL.